The 32 T cell receptor beta chains in this list originate from one sample, sequenced in a study of T cell responses to AZD1222 COVID-19 vaccine. TCRdb's table, derived via immunoSEQ multiplex PCR, lists solely in-frame clones and lacks some. The profile shows roughly 99,000 clones, roughly 87% of them singletons. Sequenced here: peripheral blood, sampled 28 days after the second AZD1222 dose. The receptors come from an adult who received the AZD1222 COVID-19 vaccine.

The J gene is TRBJ2-2, the V gene TRBV9; D not resolved. The germline V and J ends were trimmed by 4 bases and 1 base, with 20 bases remaining between them. CDR1 SGDLS and CDR2 YYNGEE come from the germline V gene. The CDR3 covers 18 residues. Here the CDR3 reads CASSFQPEGPLNTGELFF. For the CDR3, the DNA is TGTGCCAGCAGCTTCCAGCCCGAAGGGCCCCTGAACACCGGGGAGCTGTTTTTT.

The chain uses TRBV19 and TRBJ2-7; maybe TRBD2 (6 bases). CDR1 is LNHDA, CDR2 SQIVND, per germline (reference sequence). V lost 7 bases and J lost 3, with 16 bases in between. The length of the CDR3 is 14 residues. The CDR3 loop is CASTPGSAGYEQYF. The CDR3, as DNA: TGTGCCAGTACCCCAGGTTCAGCGGGCTACGAGCAGTACTTC.

This chain joins TRBV7-9 and TRBJ2-6; TRBD1 matches 8 bases. The germline CDR1 and CDR2 sequences are SEHNR and FQNEAQ (reference sequence). V lost 3 bases, J lost 0 bases, and 7 bases stayed unmatched. This CDR3 region has 18 residues. CDR3 in amino acids: CASSFGQGGFSGANVLTF. CDR3 sequence (DNA): TGTGCCAGCAGCTTTGGACAGGGCGGTTTCTCTGGGGCCAACGTCCTGACTTTC.

The V gene is TRBV9, the J gene TRBJ2-7, with D possibly being TRBD2 (5 bases). CDR3 length: 14 residues. CDR1 is SGDLS, CDR2 YYNGEE, per germline. The V end lost 4 bases, the J end lost 0 bases, and 11 bases lay between the germline ends. The CDR3 coding sequence is TGTGCCAGCAGCCCACTCCGGGGCTCCTACGAGCAGTACTTC. Residues: CASSPLRGSYEQYF.

The count of this clone is one. J is TRBJ2-5 and V is TRBV5-1; tentative D call: TRBD1 (6 bases). The CDR3 totals 15 residues. Germline V gives CDR1 SGHRS, CDR2 YFSETQ. Trimming shortened V by 0 bases and J by 5 bases, and 14 bases separated the two germline ends. CDR3 bases: TGCGCCAGCAGCTTGGGTACAGGGTTGGTGGAGACCCAGTACTTC. Amino acid sequence: CASSLGTGLVETQYF.

The chain couples TRBV9 to TRBJ2-1; D uncertain. Germline-derived CDR1 and CDR2 are SGDLS and YYNGEE. Trimming shortened V by 0 bases and J by 10 bases, and 11 bases separated the two germline ends. The CDR3 has 13 amino acids. CDR3 loop: CASSVAGRSEQFF. The CDR3 nucleotides are TGTGCCAGCAGCGTAGCAGGCCGCTCGGAGCAGTTCTTC.

The chain carries TRBV4-3 and TRBJ1-1, with D hard to call. Germline V gene sequence: CDR1 LGHNA, CDR2 YSLEER. The CDR3 consists of 14 residues. V was shortened by 0 bases and J by 4 bases, with 9 bases between the two germline ends. This CDR3 is CASSQEGWSTEAFF. CDR3 DNA: TGCGCCAGCAGCCAAGAGGGGTGGAGCACTGAAGCTTTCTTT.

The count of this clone is one. V gene TRBV4-1 combines with J gene TRBJ1-5; D gene ambiguous. V lost 1 base and J lost 8, with 9 bases in between. The CDR3 totals 13 residues. Germline CDR1 reads MGHRA; CDR2 reads YSYEKL. CDR3 in DNA: TGCGCCAGCAGCCAAGTGTTGGTGGAGCCCCAGCATTTT. Protein product: CASSQVLVEPQHF.

This chain uses TRBV24-1 with TRBJ1-3; maybe TRBD1 (6 bases). Germline-derived CDR1 and CDR2 are KGHDR and SFDVKD. V was pared by 3 bases and J by 0 bases, with 14 bases between. The CDR3 is 17 residues long. The CDR3 sequence: CATSDPGADSSGNTIYF. In DNA form, the CDR3 reads TGTGCCACCAGTGATCCCGGGGCGGACAGCTCTGGAAACACCATATATTTT.

The chain joins TRBV9 to TRBJ2-2, with TRBD2 identical over 14 bases. Germline loops: CDR1 SGDLS, CDR2 YYNGEE. The CDR3 runs to 19 residues. V was clipped by 3 bases and J by 0 bases; unmatched bases: 7. CDR3 in amino acids: CASSARTSGGTANTGELFF. The CDR3 DNA follows: TGTGCCAGCAGCGCCCGGACTAGCGGGGGGACCGCGAACACCGGGGAGCTGTTTTTT.

J is TRBJ2-7 and V is TRBV5-6; 9 bases are a match to TRBD1. CDR1 is SGHDT, CDR2 YYEEEE, per germline. Germline trimming cut 2 bases from V and 3 bases from J; bases unmatched to any gene: 3. The CDR3 runs 14 residues. CDR3 residues: CASSFGTGFYEQYF. In DNA, the CDR3 is TGTGCCAGCAGCTTCGGGACAGGGTTCTACGAGCAGTACTTC.

The table lists this clone with a count of one. The rearrangement links TRBV3-1 (or the pseudogene TRBV3-2) to TRBJ1-1; no definite D call. CDR3 size: 13 residues. Germline loops: CDR1 LGHDT, CDR2 YNNKEL (reference sequence). The V end lost 4 bases, the J end lost 2 bases, and 8 bases lay between the germline ends. The CDR3 spells CASSRTINTEAFF. The CDR3 DNA reads as TGTGCCAGCAGCCGAACGATTAACACTGAAGCTTTCTTT.

V gene TRBV7-9 combines with J gene TRBJ1-4; D ambiguous. This CDR3 has 13 amino acids. Germline loops: CDR1 SEHNR, CDR2 FQNEAQ (reference sequence). The V end was cut by 5 bases, the J end by 4 bases, with 8 bases between. CDR3 residues: CASSNRNNEKLFF. The CDR3 DNA reads TGTGCCAGCAGCAATAGGAATAATGAAAAACTGTTTTTT.

This chain links TRBV10-3 with TRBJ1-2; a weak D match, TRBD1 (6 bases). The V gene's germline CDR1 is ENHRY and CDR2 SYGVKD. The CDR3 runs to 14 residues. V lost 6 bases to trimming and J lost 8 bases, with 19 bases between them. CDR3 protein: CAIREGESLGGYTF. CDR3 nucleotide sequence: TGTGCCATCAGAGAGGGGGAGTCTCTGGGGGGCTACACCTTC.

The V gene is TRBV12-3 or TRBV12-4, the J gene TRBJ1-1; 8 nucleotides match TRBD1. The J segment lost 5 bases and the V segment lost 6 bases, leaving 5 bases of the junction unmatched. The CDR3 has 13 amino acids. Here the CDR3 reads CASRSDRATEAFF. The CDR3 DNA reads TGTGCCAGCAGATCGGACAGGGCGACTGAAGCTTTCTTT.

This chain connects TRBV5-1 to TRBJ1-2, with D unclear. This CDR3 is 13 amino acids long. Trimming shortened V by 4 bases and J by 5 bases, and 12 bases separated the two germline ends. The germline V gene has CDR1 SGHRS and CDR2 YFSETQ. CDR3 sequence reads: CASSLDFGYGYTF. The CDR3 DNA follows: TGCGCCAGCAGCCTGGACTTTGGGTATGGCTACACCTTC.

The DNA of the CDR3 is TGTGCCAGCAGCTTGGCTGTCTATCGGGACAGGGAGGAGACAGATACGCAGTATTTT. Encoded protein: CASSLAVYRDREETDTQYF. This sequence joins TRBV7-9 and TRBJ2-3, with 9 bases lining up with TRBD1. J gave up 3 bases and V 3 bases, and 16 bases lay outside the gene matches. The CDR3 sequence is 19 residues long. CDR1 is SEHNR and CDR2 is FQNEAQ in the germline V gene (reference sequence).

V usage is TRBV18 and J usage is TRBJ1-2; tentative D call: TRBD1 (6 bases). Germline-derived CDR1 and CDR2 are KGHSH and LQKENI. V lost 1 base and J lost 7, with 13 bases in between. The length of the CDR3 is 14 residues. The CDR3 DNA is TGTGCCAGCTCACCACTAGGGGGATCGCCTGGCTACACCTTC. As protein: CASSPLGGSPGYTF.

This chain uses TRBV19 with TRBJ2-1, with TRBD2 matching over 8 bases. The V and J ends lost 6 bases and 8 bases, in that order; junction bases with no gene match: 12. Germline V gene lookup returns CDR1 LNHDA and CDR2 SQIVND (reference sequence). This CDR3 comprises 15 residues. The DNA for the CDR3 is TGTGCCAGTAGCCCGTCGCGGGGGGTCGTGGATGAGCAGTTCTTC. This translates into CASSPSRGVVDEQFF.

This clone has a handful of counts. This rearrangement joins TRBV15 to TRBJ2-7; D perhaps matches TRBD2 (5 bases). V lost 6 bases, J lost 5 bases, and 14 bases lay in between. The CDR3 extends over 13 amino acids. CDR1 LNHNV and CDR2 YYDKDF come from the germline V gene (reference sequence). CDR3 region: CATRRGPRDEQYF. In DNA, the CDR3 is TGTGCCACCAGACGAGGACCGAGGGACGAGCAGTACTTC.

The genes are TRBV6-5 and TRBJ2-5; possibly TRBD1 for D (7 bases). The CDR3 totals 13 residues. In germline, CDR1 is MNHEY, CDR2 SVGAGI. V shed 7 bases and J shed 0 bases, with 9 bases lying between them. The CDR3 coding sequence is TGTGCCAGCACCAGGGGGGACCAAGAGACCCAGTACTTC. It translates to CASTRGDQETQYF.

The chain joins TRBV2 to TRBJ1-1; TRBD1 agrees at 10 bases. Germline V lookup: CDR1 SNHLY, CDR2 FYNNEI. Trimming at V came to 4 bases and at J to 4 bases, leaving 12 bases not matched to a gene. CDR3 length: 17 amino acids. CDR3 coding DNA: TGTGCCAGCAGTGCCGCCTTTGGGGACAGGGGTACCACTGAAGCTTTCTTT. This gives the protein CASSAAFGDRGTTEAFF.

The gene calls are TRBV6-2 or TRBV6-3 and TRBJ2-1; 7 bases match TRBD2. The CDR3 extends over 15 amino acids. Trimming took 0 bases from V and 1 from J; bases not matched to a gene: 0. Germline V CDR1 and CDR2: MNHEY, SVGEGT. The CDR3 nucleotides are TGTGCCAGCAGTTACTCGGGGGGGTCCTACAATGAGCAGTTCTTC. This translates into CASSYSGGSYNEQFF.

This sequence joins TRBV3-1 (or the pseudogene TRBV3-2) and TRBJ1-2; D gene unclear. This CDR3 is built from 13 residues. The V end was cut by 4 bases, the J end by 5 bases, with 11 bases between. CDR1 and CDR2 from the germline V gene are LGHDT and YNNKEL (reference sequence). The CDR3 DNA reads TGTGCCAGCAGCCTACTCAAGGGTTATGGCTACACCTTC. Amino acids: CASSLLKGYGYTF.

The rearrangement joins TRBV19 to TRBJ2-3; 8 nucleotides line up with TRBD2. The germline V gene has CDR1 LNHDA and CDR2 SQIVND (reference sequence). This CDR3 is 13 amino acids long. J gave up 2 bases and V 10 bases, and 5 bases lay outside the gene matches. CDR3 region: CATGGGYTDTQYF. In nucleotides, the CDR3 is TGTGCCACCGGGGGGGGGTACACAGATACGCAGTATTTT.

This clone was observed a single time. This sequence joins TRBV19 and TRBJ2-7, with no clear D. CDR1 is LNHDA, CDR2 SQIVND, per germline (reference sequence). Trimming took 6 bases from V and 6 from J, leaving 27 bases between them. The CDR3 totals 17 residues. In DNA, the CDR3 is TGTGCCAGTAGCCTAGGGTTTCGGGCCCGTGTGGAGAGCGAGCAGTACTTC. Protein: CASSLGFRARVESEQYF.

The gene calls are TRBV5-4 and TRBJ1-4; 7 bases line up with TRBD1. Germline V gene lookup returns CDR1 SGHNT and CDR2 YYREEE (reference sequence). After removal of 4 bases from V and 4 bases from J, the junction contained 7 bases not matched to a gene. This CDR3 comprises 15 residues. CDR3 sequence (DNA): TGTGCCAGCAGCGCTGAACAGGGGAGTAATGAAAAACTGTTTTTT. It specifies CASSAEQGSNEKLFF.

This clone was recorded only once. The genes are TRBV9 and TRBJ2-1; 12 bases are a match to TRBD2. Trimming cost V 3 bases and J 8 bases; bases outside gene matches: 6. Per germline, CDR1 SGDLS and CDR2 YYNGEE. The CDR3 sequence is 15 residues long. Written as DNA, the CDR3 is TGTGCCAGCAGCGACCTAGCGGGGGGGCTCTATGAGCAGTTCTTC. It translates to CASSDLAGGLYEQFF.

The chain combines TRBV3-1 (or the pseudogene TRBV3-2) with TRBJ1-2, with a possible D match to TRBD1 (5 bases). There are 14 residues in the CDR3. V was clipped by 0 bases and J by 5 bases, with 10 bases between them. The germline V gene has CDR1 LGHDT and CDR2 YNNKEL (reference sequence). CDR3 amino acids: CASSQEVGPYGYTF. The DNA of the CDR3 is TGTGCCAGCAGCCAAGAAGTGGGACCGTATGGCTACACCTTC.

This clone appeared a single time. V usage is TRBV28 and J usage is TRBJ1-5, with a tentative D call TRBD1 (5 bases). The CDR3 is 12 amino acids. The V gene's germline CDR1 is MDHEN and CDR2 SYDVKM. With 4 bases removed from V and 14 bases from J, the gap between germline ends came to 15 bases. The CDR3 nucleotides read TGTGCCAGCAGTTCGGGGCCGGGGACCAAGCATTTT. Protein: CASSSGPGTKHF.

The chain employs TRBV24-1 and TRBJ2-3; possibly TRBD1 for D (6 bases). The CDR3 has 15 amino acids. V dropped 1 base and J dropped 4 bases, with 11 bases sitting between them. Germline values: CDR1 KGHDR, CDR2 SFDVKD. The CDR3 reads CATSDLGGSADTQYF. CDR3 DNA sequence: TGTGCCACCAGTGATTTAGGGGGAAGCGCAGATACGCAGTATTTT.

The CDR3 DNA is TGTGCCAGCAGTGAAAGGTTGGGGGGCAATCAGCCCCAGCATTTT. Encoded protein: CASSERLGGNQPQHF. The V gene is TRBV6-4, the J gene TRBJ1-5, with a weak D call TRBD1 (5 bases). The V end lost 3 bases, the J end lost 2 bases, and 11 bases lay between the germline ends. Germline V lookup: CDR1 MRHNA, CDR2 SNTAGT. The CDR3 is made up of 15 amino acids.